Following are 6 T cell receptor beta chains from one sample sequenced in a study of blood T cells in healthy people across ages. The authors ran a second PCR of 7 to 11 cycles using a sample-barcoded 5' primer and a J-beta primer mix. TCRdb re-derived calls from the 5' RACE reads in MiXCR, one entry per CDR3 protein. Of 750,000 to 950,000 distinct CDR3 sequences in the sample, roughly 24% were seen once. In addition, the sample was reused for a study of T cells of mothers and their children.

The sequencing input was blood. The receptors derive from a boy under 18 in good health.

This clonotype was seen once. DNA for the CDR3: TGCGCCAGCAGCCAAGGAACCGCCTGGTCAACTAATGAAAAACTGTTTTTT. Translated: CASSQGTAWSTNEKLFF. V and J are TRBV4-1 and TRBJ1-4; unclear D gene. The CDR3 contains 17 residues. Between the trimmed V and J ends, which lost 1 base and 0 bases, there was a span of 12 bases. Germline-derived CDR1 and CDR2 are MGHRA and YSYEKL.

The chain joins TRBV12-3 or TRBV12-4 to TRBJ2-1; 8 nucleotides agree with TRBD2. The CDR3 extends over 15 amino acids. V lost 6 bases to trimming and J lost 3 bases; unmatched junction nucleotides: 7. CDR3 in amino acids: CASRRGDNVYNEQFF. Here the CDR3 DNA reads TGTGCCAGCAGGCGGGGGGACAATGTCTACAATGAGCAGTTCTTC.

This rearrangement joins TRBV9 to TRBJ1-3; unclear D gene. The CDR3 sequence is 13 residues long. Germline assignment: CDR1 SGDLS and CDR2 YYNGEE. Deletions cut 4 bases from V and 4 bases from J, with 9 bases between. CDR3 sequence: CASSTGRGNTIYF. The CDR3 nucleotides read TGTGCCAGCAGCACCGGACGGGGAAACACCATATATTTT.

The chain employs TRBV12-3 or TRBV12-4 and TRBJ2-5, with D maybe TRBD2 (7 bases). The V gene lost 5 bases and the J gene lost 3 bases, with 19 bases spanning the gap. The CDR3 loop spans 16 amino acids. The CDR3 spells CASSGRGRGREETQYF. The DNA for the CDR3 is TGTGCCAGCAGTGGTAGAGGGAGGGGGAGAGAAGAGACCCAGTACTTC.

The chain employs TRBV27 and TRBJ2-7, with TRBD1 identical over 7 bases. CDR1 is MNHEY, CDR2 SMNVEV, per germline (reference sequence). The CDR3 contains 13 residues. V shed 5 bases, J shed 6 bases, and the junction held 7 bases outside the gene matches. The CDR3 DNA follows: TGTGCCAGCAGTCCCATGACAGGGAGCGAGCAGTACTTC. It codes for CASSPMTGSEQYF.

The rearrangement joins TRBV27 to TRBJ2-1; D perhaps matches TRBD2 (5 bases). The end of the DNA aligns better with TRBJ2-5, so the J call may be wrong. CDR1 is MNHEY, CDR2 SMNVEV, per germline (reference sequence). CDR3 length equals 14 residues. CDR3 in amino acids: CASSSTRSWETQYF. CDR3 DNA sequence: TGTGCCAGCAGTTCCACTAGATCTTGGGAGACCCAGTACTTC.